A selection of T cell receptor beta chains follows, all from one sample in a study of cytomegalovirus exposure and HLA in healthy donors. TCRdb keeps only in-frame clones here, not all; method: immunoSEQ multiplex PCR. Among 35,000 to 45,000 clones listed, roughly nine tenths were seen once. Sequencing input: PBMCs. The receptors here all came from a woman aged 18-35 years in good health and CMV-seronegative. Each CDR3 is given with its conserved first and last residue. The order of the fields is CDR3 length, clone size, V gene, D gene, J gene, CDR3 DNA, CDR3 protein. D genes are given only for firm matches. Not all rows give a size; the values are once, few, many and, for expanded clones, a class.

len: 14
abundance: once
v_gene: TRBV18
d_gene: TRBD1
j_gene: TRBJ2-7
CDR3nt: TGTGCCAGCTCACCCCCGGGACAGGGAGACGAGCAGTACTTC
CDR3aa: CASSPPGQGDEQYF

len: 15
abundance: -
v_gene: TRBV7-2
d_gene: TRBD2
j_gene: TRBJ2-7
CDR3nt: TGTGCCAGCAGCTATATATCCCTAGCGGGCTACGAGCAGTACTTC
CDR3aa: CASSYISLAGYEQYF

len: 16
abundance: -
v_gene: TRBV4-2
d_gene: -
j_gene: TRBJ2-1
CDR3nt: TGTGCCAGCAGCCAAGATGATCTAGCGTCCTACAATGAGCAGTTCTTC
CDR3aa: CASSQDDLASYNEQFF

len: 13
abundance: -
v_gene: TRBV30
d_gene: -
j_gene: TRBJ2-7
CDR3nt: TGTGCCTGGAGTGTGCAGGGGATACACGAGCAGTACTTC
CDR3aa: CAWSVQGIHEQYF

len: 16
abundance: -
v_gene: TRBV27
d_gene: TRBD1
j_gene: TRBJ2-7
CDR3nt: TGTGCCACCGCGAGTACTAGACAGGGCTATCGAAGCGAGCAGTACTTC
CDR3aa: CATASTRQGYRSEQYF

len: 15
abundance: -
v_gene: TRBV29-1
d_gene: TRBD2
j_gene: TRBJ2-7
CDR3nt: TGCAGCGTCGCCCGGGGGAGACTAGCGGTGTACGAGCAGTACTTC
CDR3aa: CSVARGRLAVYEQYF

len: 13
abundance: -
v_gene: TRBV7-2
d_gene: -
j_gene: TRBJ1-2
CDR3nt: TGTGCCAGCAGCTTGTCCGGGTTCTATGGCTACACCTTC
CDR3aa: CASSLSGFYGYTF

len: 15
abundance: -
v_gene: TRBV5-1
d_gene: TRBD2
j_gene: TRBJ2-1
CDR3nt: TGCGCCAGCAGCTTACTAGCGGGAGAGCGCAATGAGCAGTTCTTC
CDR3aa: CASSLLAGERNEQFF

len: 14
abundance: -
v_gene: TRBV9
d_gene: -
j_gene: TRBJ1-2
CDR3nt: TGTGCCAGCAGCCCCGACAGTTCCATATGGAGCTACACCTTC
CDR3aa: CASSPDSSIWSYTF

len: 14
abundance: -
v_gene: TRBV1
d_gene: -
j_gene: TRBJ2-5
CDR3nt: TGCACCAGCTATCGGACAGGGGAAATGGAGACCCAGTACTTC
CDR3aa: CTSYRTGEMETQYF